The 5 T cell receptor beta chains reported below all come from one sample, sequenced in a study of OX40 agonist ivuxolimab in advanced cancers. TCRdb's copy holds only in-frame clones and misses some; the assay was immunoSEQ multiplex PCR. The table records just over 95,000 clones, 90% of them present only once. The sequences come from CD4+ or CD8+ T cells sorted from blood, collected in a trial of the OX40 agonist ivuxolimab. Source of these receptors: an adult with an advanced solid tumor such as melanoma, head and neck, liver or kidney cancer.

The chain links TRBV6-5 to TRBJ1-2, with 8 bases lining up with TRBD1. Germline V lookup: CDR1 MNHEY, CDR2 SVGAGI. The ends lost 5 bases at V and 3 bases at J; junction bases unmatched: 8. CDR3 length: 15 residues. In DNA form, the CDR3 reads TGTGCCAGCAGTCGGACAGGGATCGGAGACTATGGCTACACCTTC. It specifies CASSRTGIGDYGYTF.

The gene calls are TRBV9 and TRBJ2-3, with D perhaps being TRBD1 or TRBD2 (5 bases each). The CDR3 covers 15 residues. Trimming removed 3 bases at V and 3 bases at J, with 14 bases between. Germline CDR1 reads SGDLS; CDR2 reads YYNGEE. CDR3 nucleotides: TGTGCCAGCAGCGGGTCCGTCGGGGCTACAGATACGCAGTATTTT. It translates to CASSGSVGATDTQYF.

The V call is TRBV14, the J call TRBJ2-3, with 7 bases matching TRBD2. Looked up from germline, CDR1 is SGHDN and CDR2 is FVKESK. This CDR3 is 16 amino acids long. V lost 2 bases to trimming and J lost 5 bases; unmatched junction nucleotides: 10. CDR3 sequence (DNA): TGTGCCAGCAGCCAAATCTCCGGACTAGGCAGAGATACGCAGTATTTT. Encoded protein: CASSQISGLGRDTQYF.

The V call is TRBV5-4, the J call TRBJ2-7, with 9 bases lining up with TRBD2. CDR1 and CDR2 (germline): SGHNT, YYREEE (reference sequence). The trim removed 9 bases at V and 6 bases at J, leaving 16 bases unmatched. This CDR3 comprises 15 residues. The DNA of the CDR3 is TGTGCCACCGCAAGGGGGAGGCGGGGGGGCATCGAGCAGTACTTC. This translates into CATARGRRGGIEQYF.

About this clone: Other DNA variants within this sample encode the same CDR3. The chain uses TRBV5-1 and TRBJ2-5; D is perhaps TRBD1 (6 bases). This CDR3 has 15 amino acids. Trimming took off 0 bases at V and 4 bases at J, with 13 bases between the two ends. The germline CDR1 and CDR2 sequences are SGHRS and YFSETQ. The CDR3 region is CASSLGNRGGETQYF. Here the CDR3 DNA reads TGCGCCAGCAGCTTGGGGAACCGAGGGGGAGAGACCCAGTACTTC.